These T cell receptor beta chains were read from a single sample in a study of cytomegalovirus exposure and HLA in healthy donors. Some clones are missing from TCRdb's copy, which holds only in-frame ones; the method was immunoSEQ multiplex PCR. The sample contains more than 130,000 clones, around three quarters of which appear only once. The specimen was PBMCs. All receptors come from a man aged 35 to 55 in good health and CMV-seropositive. The CDR3 runs from the conserved cysteine through the conserved F or W. The D gene is left open where the match is weak. Clone size is stated in some rows and not others, as once, few, many or a class when expanded.

size: few
D: .
V: TRBV5-1
J: TRBJ2-7
CDR3: CASSYISGYEQYF
DNA: TGCGCCAGCAGCTATATCTCGGGCTACGAGCAGTACTTC

size: .
D: .
V: TRBV28
J: TRBJ1-2
CDR3: CASSVGGVRGYGYTF
DNA: TGTGCCAGTTCTGTAGGGGGAGTCAGGGGCTATGGCTACACCTTC

size: .
D: .
V: TRBV5-1
J: TRBJ1-4
CDR3: CASSRGVQLGEKLFF
DNA: TGCGCCAGCAGCCGGGGGGTACAGTTAGGGGAAAAACTGTTTTTT

size: .
D: TRBD1
V: TRBV5-1
J: TRBJ1-3
CDR3: CASSLAGPGQGVSGNTIYF
DNA: TGCGCCAGCAGCTTGGCCGGTCCGGGACAGGGGGTCTCTGGAAACACCATATATTTT

size: .
D: TRBD2
V: TRBV6-6
J: TRBJ2-7
CDR3: CASSYEGTSEQYF
DNA: TGTGCCAGCAGTTACGAAGGGACTAGCGAGCAGTACTTC

size: once
D: .
V: TRBV28
J: TRBJ1-2
CDR3: CASGGLGGYTF
DNA: TGTGCCAGCGGTGGACTGGGGGGCTACACCTTC

size: .
D: TRBD1
V: TRBV19
J: TRBJ1-2
CDR3: CASSTPRDRVRTDYGYTF
DNA: TGTGCCAGTAGTACTCCGCGGGACAGGGTTCGAACGGACTATGGCTACACCTTC

size: .
D: .
V: TRBV5-4
J: TRBJ2-1
CDR3: CASSFLFEGEQFF
DNA: TGTGCCAGCAGCTTCCTCTTCGAGGGAGAGCAGTTCTTC

size: .
D: TRBD2
V: TRBV4-1
J: TRBJ2-3
CDR3: CASSLRTSLTLDTQYF
DNA: TGCGCCAGCAGCCTAAGGACTAGCCTTACTTTGGATACGCAGTATTTT

size: .
D: .
V: TRBV11-2
J: TRBJ2-7
CDR3: CASSLGTTGTGREQYF
DNA: TGTGCCAGCAGCTTGGGAACTACAGGGACCGGTAGGGAGCAGTACTTC

size: .
D: .
V: TRBV6-6
J: TRBJ1-4
CDR3: CASRPTGGMTNEKLFF
DNA: TGTGCCAGCAGGCCCACGGGGGGTATGACTAATGAAAAACTGTTTTTT

size: .
D: .
V: TRBV10-3
J: TRBJ1-1
CDR3: CAISESEGSEAFF
DNA: TGTGCCATCAGTGAATCTGAGGGATCTGAAGCTTTCTTT

size: .
D: TRBD1
V: TRBV11-2
J: TRBJ2-3
CDR3: CASSSDRGQDTQYF
DNA: TGTGCCAGCAGCTCGGACAGGGGGCAAGATACGCAGTATTTT

size: .
D: .
V: TRBV27
J: TRBJ2-2
CDR3: CASRRLDSNTGELFF
DNA: TGTGCCAGCAGAAGACTGGACTCGAACACCGGGGAGCTGTTTTTT

size: .
D: TRBD2
V: TRBV30
J: TRBJ2-3
CDR3: CAWSAGLTDTQYF
DNA: TGTGCCTGGTCAGCGGGGCTCACAGATACGCAGTATTTT

size: .
D: TRBD1
V: TRBV29-1
J: TRBJ2-7
CDR3: CSVEQGVDEQYF
DNA: TGCAGCGTTGAACAGGGGGTCGACGAGCAGTACTTC

size: .
D: TRBD2
V: TRBV5-1
J: TRBJ2-5
CDR3: CASRTSGKETQYF
DNA: TGCGCCAGCAGGACTAGCGGGAAGGAGACCCAGTACTTC

size: .
D: TRBD1
V: TRBV6-5
J: TRBJ2-7
CDR3: CASRAAPGQVYEQYF
DNA: TGTGCCAGCAGGGCGGCCCCGGGACAGGTTTACGAGCAGTACTTC

size: .
D: TRBD2
V: TRBV29-1
J: TRBJ2-1
CDR3: CSTADGTRGVNEQFF
DNA: TGCAGCACCGCGGATGGGACTAGGGGTGTCAATGAGCAGTTCTTC

size: once
D: .
V: TRBV29-1
J: TRBJ2-3
CDR3: CSVDRGTDTQYF
DNA: TGCAGCGTTGACAGGGGCACAGATACGCAGTATTTT

size: .
D: TRBD1
V: TRBV5-1
J: TRBJ2-7
CDR3: CASSYRTGANSYEQYF
DNA: TGCGCCAGCAGCTACCGGACAGGGGCCAACTCCTACGAGCAGTACTTC

size: .
D: .
V: TRBV29-1
J: TRBJ1-2
CDR3: CSVVGEGYGYTF
DNA: TGCAGCGTTGTAGGGGAAGGCTATGGCTACACCTTC

size: .
D: .
V: TRBV19
J: TRBJ1-4
CDR3: CASGPGVTNEKLFF
DNA: TGTGCCAGTGGGCCAGGGGTGACTAATGAAAAACTGTTTTTT

size: .
D: TRBD2
V: TRBV6-5
J: TRBJ2-7
CDR3: CASSYSGLAKRREQYF
DNA: TGTGCCAGCAGTTACTCGGGACTAGCTAAACGGCGGGAGCAGTACTTC

size: once
D: .
V: TRBV4-3
J: TRBJ2-7
CDR3: CASSQSPTQSSYEQYF
DNA: TGCGCCAGCAGCCAATCCCCGACTCAGAGCTCCTACGAGCAGTACTTC

size: .
D: TRBD1
V: TRBV28
J: TRBJ1-5
CDR3: CASSSGGSGNQPQHF
DNA: TGTGCCAGCAGTTCAGGGGGCTCGGGCAATCAGCCCCAGCATTTT

size: .
D: .
V: TRBV7-8
J: TRBJ1-5
CDR3: CASSLAGGYQPQHF
DNA: TGTGCCAGCAGCTTAGCGGGGGGTTATCAGCCCCAGCATTTT

size: .
D: .
V: TRBV7-9
J: TRBJ1-1
CDR3: CASSLTIQNTEAFF
DNA: TGTGCCAGCAGCTTAACAATACAGAACACTGAAGCTTTCTTT

size: .
D: TRBD2
V: TRBV5-6
J: TRBJ2-5
CDR3: CASSPGTSWEETQYF
DNA: TGTGCCAGCAGCCCCGGGACTAGTTGGGAAGAGACCCAGTACTTC

size: .
D: TRBD2
V: TRBV7-6
J: TRBJ2-7
CDR3: CASSLAVLAATYEQYF
DNA: TGTGCCAGCAGCTTAGCGGTCCTAGCGGCCACCTACGAGCAGTACTTC

size: .
D: TRBD2
V: TRBV4-3
J: TRBJ2-3
CDR3: CASSQDSGLAGSDTQYF
DNA: TGCGCCAGCAGCCAAGATTCCGGACTAGCGGGGTCAGATACGCAGTATTTT

size: few
D: TRBD2
V: TRBV2
J: TRBJ2-7
CDR3: CASSDPLAGFIYEQYF
DNA: TGTGCCAGCAGTGACCCGTTAGCGGGATTCATCTACGAGCAGTACTTC

size: .
D: .
V: TRBV7-2
J: TRBJ1-3
CDR3: CASSLALSGNTIYF
DNA: TGTGCCAGCAGCTTAGCTCTATCTGGAAACACCATATATTTT

size: .
D: .
V: TRBV6-5
J: TRBJ1-2
CDR3: CASRHQRVAYYGYTF
DNA: TGTGCCAGCAGACATCAGAGGGTGGCCTACTATGGCTACACCTTC

size: .
D: .
V: TRBV28
J: TRBJ2-6
CDR3: CATRYSGANVLTF
DNA: TGTGCCACCAGATACTCTGGGGCCAACGTCCTGACTTTC

size: .
D: .
V: TRBV6-6
J: TRBJ1-6
CDR3: CASSPGYDGSPLHF
DNA: TGTGCCAGCAGTCCCGGGTATGATGGTTCACCCCTCCACTTT

size: once
D: TRBD1
V: TRBV9
J: TRBJ2-1
CDR3: CASSPRGPYNEQFF
DNA: TGTGCCAGCAGCCCCAGGGGGCCGTATAATGAGCAGTTCTTC

size: .
D: .
V: TRBV4-1
J: TRBJ2-7
CDR3: CASSVSRGATKEQYF
DNA: TGCGCCAGCAGCGTTAGCAGGGGTGCGACGAAAGAGCAGTACTTC

size: .
D: .
V: TRBV5-6
J: TRBJ1-3
CDR3: CASSLVVGGSGNTIYF
DNA: TGTGCCAGCAGCTTAGTGGTAGGGGGCTCTGGAAACACCATATATTTT

size: .
D: .
V: TRBV7-9
J: TRBJ2-2
CDR3: CASSSPSGHNTGELFF
DNA: TGTGCCAGCAGCTCCCCCTCCGGACATAACACCGGGGAGCTGTTTTTT

size: .
D: .
V: TRBV5-5
J: TRBJ2-7
CDR3: CASSLVEGWEYF
DNA: TGTGCCAGCAGCTTGGTGGAGGGTTGGGAATACTTC

size: .
D: TRBD1
V: TRBV30
J: TRBJ1-1
CDR3: CAWSGGQGVFKAFF
DNA: TGTGCCTGGAGTGGGGGACAGGGGGTTTTCAAAGCTTTCTTT